The next 2 T cell receptor beta chains were all read from a single sample in a study of T-cell reconstitution after alpha-beta-depleted transplantation in children. The authors prepared the TCRbeta library with unique molecular identifiers. TCRdb independently ran MiXCR on the PCR reads; one entry per CDR3 protein. The top ten hold approximately 1% of the sample, which has hundreds of thousands of distinct CDR3 sequences, around 17% seen once. The sample in question was PBMCs from the stem cell graft donor, obtained from the stem cell graft. The receptors originated from a human donor who donated a stem cell graft to a child with acute myeloid leukemia.

The J gene is TRBJ2-5, the V gene TRBV11-2, with 9 bases that match TRBD1. Per the germline V gene, CDR1 is SGHAT and CDR2 is FQNNGV. The CDR3 spans 16 residues. V was clipped by 5 bases and J by 4 bases; unmatched bases: 11. The CDR3 sequence: CASSRQAGQGLETQYF. The CDR3 nucleotides read TGTGCCAGCAGCCGACAGGCGGGACAGGGTTTAGAGACCCAGTACTTC. The variable domain in full, with the rest retrieved from reference TRBV11-2 and TRBJ2-5, is EAGVAQSPRYKIIEKRQSVAFWCNPISGHATLYWYQQILGQGPKLLIQFQNNGVVDDSQLPKDRFSAERLKGVDSTLKIQPAKLEDSAVYLCASSRQAGQGLETQYFGPGTRLLVL.

Notes on this clonotype: A much larger clone differs by one base, so this may be a read error. This chain links TRBV20-1 with TRBJ1-2, with a weak D call TRBD1 (6 bases). The germline gives CDR1 DFQATT, CDR2 SNEGSKA (reference sequence). This CDR3 region has 13 residues. For the CDR3, the DNA is TGCAGTGCTAGAGATCGGGAGGGTGGGGGCTTCACCTTC. The encoded protein is CSARDREGGGFTF.